The clone carrying this T cell receptor beta chain was seen a handful of times. What it recognizes is unknown. The missing CDR3 end, 3 residues past where the read stops, is filled in from the germline J gene. These data originate in a study of T cell clonality in common variable immunodeficiency. Findings and caveats of the study: Common variable immunodeficiency TCR beta sequences reportedly had fewer deletions and N-nucleotide insertions.

Trimming pared 7 bases from V and 1 base from J, leaving 19 bases between. This CDR3 spans 17 amino acids. Germline V gives CDR1 LNHDA, CDR2 SQIVND (reference sequence). Clones were sequenced by immunoSEQ multiplex PCR, and TCRdb holds only the in-frame ones, with some missing. Recorded here are around 33,000 clones, none singletons. The sequence was collected from a human donor with common variable immunodeficiency. Sequencing was carried out using peripheral blood mononuclear cells. J is TRBJ1-4 and V is TRBV19; the D gene is possibly TRBD1 (6 bases). Partial CDR3 DNA: TGTGCCAGTAATTCCCGGGACACTAGACAAACTAATGAAAAA. It codes for CASNSRDTRQTNEK. The whole CDR3 protein is CASNSRDTRQTNEKLFF. Complete variable domain (other parts from reference TRBV19 and TRBJ1-4): DGGITQSPKYLFRKEGQNVTLSCEQNLNHDAMYWYRQDPGQGLRLIYYSQIVNDFQKGDIAEGYSVSREKKESFPLTVTSAQKNPTAFYLCASNSRDTRQTNEKLFFGSGTQLSVL.